A single sample gave rise to the 23 T cell receptor beta chains below, sequenced in a study of blood T cell repertoires in COVID-19. Here immunoSEQ multiplex PCR was the method, and the copy in TCRdb shows in-frame clones only, minus some. In the table there are 250,000 or so clones, 70% to 90% of which are singletons. The sequenced sample consisted of PBMCs or T cells enriched from blood (not recorded which). The receptors were gathered from a man in his forties who had recovered from COVID-19.

The chain combines TRBV12-3 or TRBV12-4 with TRBJ2-1, with 7 bases identical to TRBD2. V lost 5 bases, J lost 4 bases, and 2 bases stayed unmatched. CDR3 size: 13 residues. CDR3 sequence: CASSSGMYNEQFF. For the CDR3, the DNA is TGTGCCAGCAGTAGCGGGATGTACAATGAGCAGTTCTTC.

This rearrangement joins TRBV30 to TRBJ1-5, with 7 bases lining up with TRBD1. Germline-derived CDR1 and CDR2 are GTSNPN and SVGIG (reference sequence). The CDR3 covers 13 residues. The V gene end was trimmed by 1 base and the J gene end by 7 bases; junction bases not matched to a gene: 4. The CDR3 DNA follows: TGTGCCTGGAGTGGAGACAGGGACCAGCCCCAGCATTTT. As protein: CAWSGDRDQPQHF.

This chain uses TRBV5-6 with TRBJ1-2, with 7 nucleotides matching TRBD1. The CDR3 length is 15 residues. Per the germline V gene, CDR1 is SGHDT and CDR2 is YYEEEE. The V and J ends lost 0 bases and 6 bases, in that order; junction bases with no gene match: 8. CDR3 DNA sequence: TGTGCCAGCAGCTTGGGAGGGGGCCAAATCAATGGCTACACCTTC. Protein product: CASSLGGGQINGYTF.

The rearrangement links TRBV18 to TRBJ2-2; D ambiguous. Trimming shortened V by 4 bases and J by 0 bases, and 18 bases separated the two germline ends. In germline, CDR1 is KGHSH, CDR2 LQKENI. This CDR3 has 18 amino acids. The CDR3 spells CASSHVPLGPANTGELFF. The CDR3 nucleotides are TGTGCCAGCTCACATGTCCCTCTAGGCCCCGCGAACACCGGGGAGCTGTTTTTT. Full variable domain (outside the CDR3, taken from reference TRBV18 and TRBJ2-2): NAGVMQNPRHLVRRRGQEARLRCSPMKGHSHVYWYRQLPEEGLKFMVYLQKENIIDESGMPKERFSAEFPKEGPSILRIQQVVRGDSAAYFCASSHVPLGPANTGELFFGEGSRLTVL.

The chain joins TRBV2 to TRBJ1-1, with D hard to call. The germline V gene has CDR1 SNHLY and CDR2 FYNNEI. The CDR3 extends over 14 amino acids. The V and J ends lost 7 bases and 3 bases respectively, with 15 bases between them. The CDR3 spells CASTSLGVHTEAFF. The CDR3 DNA is TGTGCCAGCACCTCGCTGGGAGTTCACACTGAAGCTTTCTTT.

This clone came up a few times. The chain links TRBV4-1 to TRBJ1-1; 8 bases fit TRBD1. The CDR3 extends over 15 amino acids. Germline V gene lookup returns CDR1 MGHRA and CDR2 YSYEKL. V dropped 5 bases and J dropped 6; count of bases not matched to a gene: 11. The CDR3 loop is CASSSWTGRTAEAFF. In DNA, the CDR3 is TGCGCCAGCAGCTCCTGGACAGGGAGGACGGCTGAAGCTTTCTTT.

The chain recombines TRBV29-1 with TRBJ2-7, with D uncertain. CDR3 size: 13 residues. Germline CDR1 is SQVTM and CDR2 is ANQGSEA. V was trimmed by 4 bases and J by 1 base, leaving 11 bases between them. The CDR3 loop is CSVAGVTSYEQYF. The CDR3 nucleotides read TGCAGCGTTGCTGGAGTCACTTCCTACGAGCAGTACTTC.

The genes are TRBV18 and TRBJ2-3; 8 positions match TRBD2. This CDR3 comprises 18 residues. Looked up from germline, CDR1 is KGHSH and CDR2 is LQKENI. V trimming: 3 bases; J trimming: 3 bases; junction bases outside the gene matches: 14. CDR3 in amino acids: CASSPQLSLADATDTQYF. CDR3 bases: TGTGCCAGCTCACCCCAATTGTCACTAGCGGACGCTACAGATACGCAGTATTTT. Supplemented by reference TRBV18 and TRBJ2-3, the full variable domain reads NAGVMQNPRHLVRRRGQEARLRCSPMKGHSHVYWYRQLPEEGLKFMVYLQKENIIDESGMPKERFSAEFPKEGPSILRIQQVVRGDSAAYFCASSPQLSLADATDTQYFGPGTRLTVL.

The genes are TRBV6-5 and TRBJ1-5; 7 positions agree with TRBD1. Germline V CDR1 and CDR2: MNHEY, SVGAGI. The CDR3 totals 14 residues. Trimming at V came to 6 bases and at J to 1 base, leaving 3 bases not matched to a gene. For the CDR3, the DNA is TGTGCCAGCAGCCCGACAGGGAGCAATCAGCCCCAGCATTTT. This translates into CASSPTGSNQPQHF.

The chain recombines TRBV3-1 (or the pseudogene TRBV3-2) with TRBJ2-2, with D tentatively TRBD2 (6 bases). The CDR3 covers 13 residues. Trimming shortened V by 5 bases and J by 7 bases, and 11 bases separated the two germline ends. The germline V gene encodes CDR1 LGHDT and CDR2 YNNKEL (reference sequence). The CDR3 here is CASSTTSFGELFF. The CDR3 bases are TGTGCCAGCAGCACCACTAGCTTCGGGGAGCTGTTTTTT.

The chain carries TRBV6-5 and TRBJ2-3; 7 bases are shared with TRBD2. This CDR3 contains 15 residues. V shed 6 bases, J shed 0 bases, and the junction held 6 bases outside the gene matches. Per the germline V gene, CDR1 is MNHEY and CDR2 is SVGAGI. CDR3 nucleotides: TGTGCCAGCAGCATCCGGGACTACAGCACAGATACGCAGTATTTT. Translated: CASSIRDYSTDTQYF.

The chain is built from TRBV13 and TRBJ1-1; 7 bases are shared with TRBD1. V dropped 6 bases and J dropped 6; count of bases not matched to a gene: 13. CDR3 length: 15 amino acids. The germline gives CDR1 PRHDT, CDR2 FYEKMQ (reference sequence). The DNA of the CDR3 is TGTGCCAGCAGTTTACAAACAGGGGTTTCGTCTGAAGCTTTCTTT. Translation gives CASSLQTGVSSEAFF. Looking up the rest from reference TRBV13 and TRBJ1-1 gives the full variable domain: AAGVIQSPRHLIKEKRETATLKCYPIPRHDTVYWYQQGPGQDPQFLISFYEKMQSDKGSIPDRFSAQQFSDYHSELNMSSLELGDSALYFCASSLQTGVSSEAFFGQGTRLTVV.

The rearrangement joins TRBV11-3 to TRBJ2-1; TRBD1 might be the D (5 bases). V lost 2 bases and J 9 bases, leaving 11 bases between the germline ends. CDR1 and CDR2 from the germline V gene are SGHNT and YENEEA. The CDR3 has 13 amino acids. CDR3: CASSLQGKSEQFF. CDR3 in DNA: TGTGCCAGCAGCTTACAGGGCAAGAGTGAGCAGTTCTTC.

The chain recombines TRBV13 with TRBJ2-7; D not certain. The germline V gene has CDR1 PRHDT and CDR2 FYEKMQ (reference sequence). Between the trimmed V and J ends, which lost 0 bases and 0 bases, there was a span of 6 bases. This CDR3 contains 14 residues. CDR3 loop: CASSLGSSSYEQYF. CDR3 nucleotide sequence: TGTGCCAGCAGCTTAGGCTCTAGCTCCTACGAGCAGTACTTC.

The chain recombines TRBV5-8 with TRBJ1-2; perhaps TRBD1 as D (5 bases). The CDR3 is made up of 13 amino acids. V dropped 6 bases and J dropped 3 bases, with 12 bases sitting between them. Germline V CDR1 and CDR2: SGHTS, YDEGEE. In DNA form, the CDR3 reads TGTGCCAGCACCCCCAGGGTTCACTATGGCTACACCTTC. The encoded protein is CASTPRVHYGYTF.

This clone appeared once. In DNA, the CDR3 is TGCGCCAGCAGCTTGGTAGGGGGCAGGACCAAAAACATTCAGTACTTC. Encoded protein: CASSLVGGRTKNIQYF. This chain joins TRBV5-1 and TRBJ2-4; TRBD1 aligns across 7 bases. The germline CDR1 and CDR2 sequences are SGHRS and YFSETQ. This CDR3 has 16 residues. The trim removed 0 bases at V and 2 bases at J, leaving 5 bases unmatched.

This sequence joins TRBV28 and TRBJ1-1; D not certain. Germline V gene sequence: CDR1 MDHEN, CDR2 SYDVKM. The V end was cut by 7 bases, the J end by 6 bases, with 21 bases between. The CDR3 covers 15 residues. CDR3 in DNA: TGTGCCAGCACCCTTGGGCGGGAGGGTTTGGCTGAAGCTTTCTTT. Translation gives CASTLGREGLAEAFF.

This rearrangement joins TRBV7-2 to TRBJ1-1; 12 nucleotides line up with TRBD1. The CDR3 is 18 amino acids. The germline CDR1 and CDR2 sequences are SGHTA and FQGNSA. V was clipped by 1 base and J by 3 bases; unmatched bases: 9. CDR3 in amino acids: CASSLVGTGGGFHTEAFF. The CDR3 coding sequence is TGTGCCAGCAGCTTAGTCGGGACAGGGGGCGGATTTCACACTGAAGCTTTCTTT.

This clone was seen more than once but under ten times. The genes are TRBV3-1 (or the pseudogene TRBV3-2) and TRBJ2-6; 10 nucleotides match TRBD1. V lost 4 bases to trimming and J lost 0 bases; unmatched junction nucleotides: 9. CDR3 length equals 19 residues. Germline V gene sequence: CDR1 LGHDT, CDR2 YNNKEL (reference sequence). CDR3 DNA sequence: TGTGCCAGCAGCCCCTGGGACAGGGGATTCCGCTCTGGGGCCAACGTCCTGACTTTC. It codes for CASSPWDRGFRSGANVLTF.

V gene TRBV18 combines with J gene TRBJ2-3, with D possibly TRBD1 on 6 matching bases. The ends were cut back, 3 bases at V and 5 bases at J, with 9 bases in the middle. Germline V gene lookup returns CDR1 KGHSH and CDR2 LQKENI. The CDR3 has 13 residues. The CDR3 DNA reads as TGTGCCAGCTCACCCGAACAGGGAGATACGCAGTATTTT. As protein: CASSPEQGDTQYF.

The chain recombines TRBV24-1 with TRBJ1-5, with 9 bases lining up with TRBD1. The CDR3 runs 17 residues. Germline values: CDR1 KGHDR, CDR2 SFDVKD. V dropped 2 bases and J dropped 2; count of bases not matched to a gene: 6. For the CDR3, the DNA is TGTGCCACCAGTGATTCCCTACAGGGGGCTGGCAATCAGCCCCAGCATTTT. This encodes CATSDSLQGAGNQPQHF.

This clone has only one observation. CDR3 sequence reads: CASSLGGTGVDEQYF. DNA of the CDR3: TGTGCCAGCAGCTTAGGGGGGACAGGGGTCGACGAGCAGTACTTC. V usage is TRBV7-6 and J usage is TRBJ2-7; 10 bases agree with TRBD1. The ends lost 1 base at V and 5 bases at J; junction bases unmatched: 5. Per germline, CDR1 SGHVS and CDR2 FNYEAQ. The CDR3 is 15 residues long.

The chain links TRBV12-5 to TRBJ1-2, with D unresolved. V lost 1 base, J lost 8 bases, and 11 bases lay in between. Per the germline V gene, CDR1 is LGHNT and CDR2 is FRNRAP. The CDR3 loop spans 13 amino acids. This chain's CDR3 is CASGLGPRLGYTF. CDR3 coding DNA: TGTGCTAGTGGTTTGGGCCCGCGTCTAGGCTACACCTTC.